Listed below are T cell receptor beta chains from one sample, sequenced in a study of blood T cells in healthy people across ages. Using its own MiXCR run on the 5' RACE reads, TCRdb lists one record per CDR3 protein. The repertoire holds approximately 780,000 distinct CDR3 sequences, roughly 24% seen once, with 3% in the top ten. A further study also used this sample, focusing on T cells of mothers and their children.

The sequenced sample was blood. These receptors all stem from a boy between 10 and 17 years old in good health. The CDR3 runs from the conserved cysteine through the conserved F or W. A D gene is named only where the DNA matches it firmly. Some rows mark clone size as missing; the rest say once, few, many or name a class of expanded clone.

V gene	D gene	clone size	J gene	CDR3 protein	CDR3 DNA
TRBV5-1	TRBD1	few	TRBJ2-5	CASSIRDRGQETQYF	TGCGCCAGCAGCATCCGGGACAGGGGGCAAGAGACCCAGTACTTC
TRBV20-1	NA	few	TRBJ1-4	CSARDPRTPEYYLF	TGCAGTGCTAGAGATCCGAGGACTCCCGAGTATTATCTTTTT
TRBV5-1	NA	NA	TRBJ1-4	CASSSRGSGSTNEKLFF	TGCGCCAGCAGCTCGAGGGGATCAGGGTCGACTAATGAAAAACTGTTTTTT
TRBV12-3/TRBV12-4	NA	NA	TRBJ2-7	CASSLDAGYEQYF	TGTGCCAGCAGTTTAGATGCAGGGTACGAGCAGTACTTC
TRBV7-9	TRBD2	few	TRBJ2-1	CASSLVTSGGNEQFF	TGTGCCAGCAGCTTAGTGACTAGCGGGGGGAATGAGCAGTTCTTC
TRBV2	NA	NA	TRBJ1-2	CASRVYGYTF	TGTGCCAGCAGAGTGTATGGCTACACCTTC
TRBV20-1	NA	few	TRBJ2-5	CSARGRGWSETQYF	TGCAGTGCTAGAGGTCGCGGGTGGTCAGAGACCCAGTACTTC
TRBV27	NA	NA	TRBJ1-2	CASRGVGGYGYTF	TGTGCCAGCAGGGGGGTAGGTGGCTATGGCTACACCTTC
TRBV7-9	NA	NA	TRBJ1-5	CASSLLGQAQHF	TGTGCCAGCAGCTTGCTCGGTCAAGCCCAGCATTTT
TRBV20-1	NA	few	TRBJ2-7	CSARDATILSLYEQYF	TGCAGTGCTAGGGACGCAACTATCCTTTCGCTCTACGAGCAGTACTTC
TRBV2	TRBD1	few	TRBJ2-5	CASNLNRGRGETQYF	TGTGCCAGCAACCTCAACAGGGGGCGGGGAGAGACCCAGTACTTC
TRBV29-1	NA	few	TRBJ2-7	CSVEPTGRPYEQYF	TGCAGCGTCGAACCTACAGGCAGACCCTACGAGCAGTACTTC
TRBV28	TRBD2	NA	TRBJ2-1	CASSSQLAGGRAEQFF	TGTGCCAGCAGCTCCCAGCTAGCGGGGGGGAGGGCGGAGCAGTTCTTC
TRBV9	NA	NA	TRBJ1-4	CASSVRRGRSQISNEKLFF	TGTGCCAGCAGCGTCCGCAGGGGCCGATCCCAAATCTCGAATGAAAAACTGTTTTTT
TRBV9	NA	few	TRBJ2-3	CASSVDFARGTDTQYF	TGTGCCAGCAGCGTAGACTTCGCCAGGGGCACAGATACGCAGTATTTT
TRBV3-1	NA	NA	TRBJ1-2	CASSQDFPGAYGYTF	TGTGCCAGCAGCCAAGATTTTCCGGGGGCCTATGGCTACACCTTC
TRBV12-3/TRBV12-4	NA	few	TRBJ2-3	CASSPGGLPGTDTQYF	TGTGCCAGCAGTCCCGGAGGGCTCCCGGGCACAGATACGCAGTATTTT
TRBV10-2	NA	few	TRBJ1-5	CASSEGGHQPQHF	TGCGCCAGCAGTGAAGGGGGACATCAGCCCCAGCATTTT
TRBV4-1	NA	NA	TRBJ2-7	CASSQGGLTYEQYF	TGCGCCAGCAGCCAAGGTGGGCTTACCTACGAGCAGTACTTC
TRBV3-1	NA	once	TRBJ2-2	CASSLGTSNTGELFF	TGTGCCAGCAGCCTCGGGACTTCGAACACCGGGGAGCTGTTTTTT
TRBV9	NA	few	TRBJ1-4	CASSVGGLEKLFF	TGTGCCAGCAGCGTAGGAGGACTTGAAAAACTGTTTTTT
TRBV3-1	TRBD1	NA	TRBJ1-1	CASSQGDRYTEAFF	TGTGCCAGCAGCCAAGGGGACAGGTACACTGAAGCTTTCTTT
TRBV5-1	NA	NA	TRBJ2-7	CASSLGQSTYEQYF	TGCGCCAGCAGCCTGGGACAAAGCACTTACGAGCAGTACTTC
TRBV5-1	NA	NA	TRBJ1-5	CASSLGLREDQPQHF	TGCGCCAGCAGCTTGGGGCTACGGGAGGATCAGCCCCAGCATTTT
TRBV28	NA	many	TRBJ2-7	CASSLGDPYEQYF	TGTGCCAGCAGTTTGGGTGATCCCTACGAGCAGTACTTC
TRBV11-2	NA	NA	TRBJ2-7	CASREDKAYEQYF	TGTGCCAGCAGGGAAGACAAAGCCTACGAGCAGTACTTC
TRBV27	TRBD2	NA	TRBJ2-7	CASRLSSGGSYEQYF	TGTGCCAGCAGACTATCTAGCGGGGGGTCCTACGAGCAGTACTTC
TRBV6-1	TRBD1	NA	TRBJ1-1	CASKTGQLEAFF	TGTGCCAGCAAAACGGGACAGTTGGAAGCTTTCTTT
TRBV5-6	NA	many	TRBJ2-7	CASSLGPRSYEQYF	TGTGCCAGCAGCTTGGGCCCAAGATCCTACGAGCAGTACTTC
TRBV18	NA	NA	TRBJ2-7	CASSPDTSSYEQYF	TGTGCCAGCTCCCCAGACACCAGCTCCTACGAGCAGTACTTC
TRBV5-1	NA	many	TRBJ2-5	CASSLGTGETQYF	TGTGCCAGCTCCCTTGGTACAGGAGAGACCCAGTACTTC
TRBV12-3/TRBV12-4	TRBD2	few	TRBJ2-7	CASSSSSGLIYEQYF	TGTGCCAGCAGTTCCAGTAGCGGGTTGATCTACGAGCAGTACTTC
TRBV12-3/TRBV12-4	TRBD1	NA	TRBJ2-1	CASSFPLKTGKNEQFF	TGTGCCAGCAGTTTCCCCCTCAAGACAGGGAAAAATGAGCAGTTCTTC
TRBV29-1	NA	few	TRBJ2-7	CSVEGYNYEQYF	TGCAGCGTTGAAGGGTATAACTACGAGCAGTACTTC
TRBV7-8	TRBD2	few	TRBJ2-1	CASSLAPPLAELYNEQFF	TGTGCCAGCAGCTTAGCACCCCCACTAGCGGAGCTCTACAATGAGCAGTTCTTC
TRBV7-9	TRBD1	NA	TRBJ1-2	CASSLGGRGTAYTF	TGTGCCAGCAGCTTAGGCGGGAGGGGGACAGCCTACACCTTC
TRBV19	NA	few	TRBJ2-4	CASSGSLSPSQNIQYF	TGTGCCAGTAGTGGGAGCCTCTCCCCAAGCCAAAACATTCAGTACTTC
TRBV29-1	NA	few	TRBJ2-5	CSVEMQIQETQYF	TGCAGCGTTGAAATGCAGATACAAGAGACCCAGTACTTC
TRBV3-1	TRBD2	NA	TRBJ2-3	CASSAERGEADTQYF	TGTGCCAGCAGCGCCGAGCGGGGGGAGGCAGATACGCAGTATTTT
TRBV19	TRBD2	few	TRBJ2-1	CASKTSGGVYNEQFF	TGTGCCAGCAAGACTAGCGGAGGGGTTTACAATGAGCAGTTCTTC
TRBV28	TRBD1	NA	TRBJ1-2	CASSFRDRGNYGYTF	TGTGCCAGCAGTTTTCGGGACAGGGGGAACTATGGCTACACCTTC
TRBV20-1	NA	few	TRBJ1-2	CSARVEGGGYGYTF	TGCAGTGCTAGAGTAGAGGGGGGCGGCTATGGCTACACCTTC
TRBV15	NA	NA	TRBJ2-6	CATHGANVLTF	TGTGCCACTCATGGGGCCAACGTCCTGACTTTC
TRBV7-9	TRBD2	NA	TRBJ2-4	CASSIERGGRSNIQYF	TGTGCCAGCAGCATAGAGCGGGGGGGCCGGTCGAACATTCAGTACTTC
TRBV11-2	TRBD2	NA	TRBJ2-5	CASSLDGAGYQETQYF	TGTGCCAGCAGCTTAGATGGAGCGGGGTACCAAGAGACCCAGTACTTC
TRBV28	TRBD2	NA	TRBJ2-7	CASNFLGTSIYEQYF	TGTGCCAGCAACTTTTTGGGGACTAGCATCTACGAGCAGTACTTC
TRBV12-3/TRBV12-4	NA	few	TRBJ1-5	CASSFRGPNQPQHF	TGTGCCAGCAGTTTTCGGGGCCCAAATCAGCCCCAGCATTTT
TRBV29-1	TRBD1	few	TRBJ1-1	CSVDTGGRGTEAFF	TGCAGCGTGGACACAGGGGGTCGTGGGACTGAAGCTTTCTTT
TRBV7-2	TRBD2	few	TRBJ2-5	CASSLVELAGGETQYF	TGTGCCAGCAGCTTAGTCGAACTAGCGGGGGGAGAGACCCAGTACTTC
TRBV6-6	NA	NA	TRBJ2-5	CASSPLGGAGETQYF	TGTGCCAGCAGTCCCCTGGGGGGGGCCGGGGAGACCCAGTACTTC
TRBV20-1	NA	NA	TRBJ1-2	CSARGTGIYGYTF	TGCAGTGCTAGAGGCACTGGGATCTATGGCTACACCTTC
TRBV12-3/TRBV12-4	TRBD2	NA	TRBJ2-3	CASSFSGPTDTQYF	TGTGCCAGCAGTTTTAGCGGGCCCACAGATACGCAGTATTTT
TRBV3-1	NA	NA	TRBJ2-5	CASSRNPGPPGETQYF	TGTGCCAGCAGCCGAAATCCGGGACCCCCGGGGGAGACCCAGTACTTC
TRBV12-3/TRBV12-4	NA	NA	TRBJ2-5	CASSFDGGQETQYF	TGTGCCAGCAGTTTTGACGGCGGCCAAGAGACCCAGTACTTC
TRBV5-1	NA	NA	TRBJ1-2	CASGTWPGNPNYGYTF	TGCGCCAGCGGGACGTGGCCGGGGAATCCTAACTATGGCTACACCTTC
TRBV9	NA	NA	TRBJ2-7	CASSLGEGAPYEQYF	TGTGCCAGCAGCCTTGGGGAGGGGGCTCCCTACGAGCAGTACTTC
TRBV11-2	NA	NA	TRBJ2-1	CASSLLGGRSYNEQFF	TGTGCCAGCAGCTTACTCGGAGGACGCTCCTACAATGAGCAGTTCTTC